This T cell receptor beta chain was sequenced in a study of response to subunit inactivated influenza vaccine. Note on this clonotype: The antigen remains undetermined.

Each CDR3 protein gets one entry after TCRdb re-called the RT-PCR reads with MiXCR. The sample lists approximately 530,000 distinct CDR3 sequences, about 7.2% occurring once. Findings and limits, study-wide: Authors suggested few new T cells are recruited by each seasonal influenza vaccination.

CDR3 size: 16 residues. Germline values: CDR1 SGHRS, CDR2 YFSETQ. V lost 0 bases and J 0 bases, leaving 11 bases between the germline ends. Sequencing was performed on PBMCs from blood, taken around 25 months after vaccination. The V gene is TRBV5-1, the J gene TRBJ2-3; no clear D gene. The source is a man aged 45 to 70 who received an inactivated influenza vaccine. CDR3 sequence: CASSLAGSRSTDTQYF. The CDR3 region has the DNA TGCGCCAGCAGCTTGGCAGGTAGCCGAAGCACAGATACGCAGTATTTT.